This T cell receptor beta chain is from a study of blood T cell repertoires in COVID-19. Study-level background: Donors in the United States, Italy and Spain gave samples during acute or convalescent COVID-19.

Followed over time, Seattle patients had been enrolled while infection was active. In the study's own analysis: Quantification of nucleated cells was approximated via reference gene primer amplification. Using immunoSEQ multiplex PCR, the repertoire was profiled, and TCRdb retains in-frame clones only, with some absent. V and J calls and clone size are copied from that table; D and trimming were computed from the DNA. Of almost 200,000 clones in the sample, about 82% were seen once. Deletions cut 5 bases from V and 6 bases from J, with 14 bases between. The CDR3 covers 14 residues. From germline, CDR1 is SGHNT and CDR2 YENEEA.

This receptor was identified in a man aged 55-75 years with COVID-19, enrolled during active disease. V and J are TRBV11-3 and TRBJ2-1; D is possibly TRBD1 (6 bases). The sample taken for sequencing was peripheral blood. The CDR3 protein is CASSPQGEGNEQFF. CDR3 nucleotide sequence: TGTGCCAGCAGCCCACAGGGCGAAGGCAATGAGCAGTTCTTC.